This T cell receptor beta chain was sequenced during a study of blood T cell repertoires in COVID-19. As for the study in general: Material from acute and convalescent COVID-19 was sourced from the United States, Italy and Spain. From T cells, B-cell-depleted T cells, or PBMCs came the material, which was cDNA or gDNA.

The repertoire was sequenced with immunoSEQ multiplex PCR; TCRdb's copy has only in-frame clones and lacks some. The repertoire holds around 200,000 clones, with 75% to 90% as singletons. The J segment lost 2 bases and the V segment lost 4 bases, leaving 7 bases of the junction unmatched. From germline, CDR1 is SGHKS and CDR2 YYEKEE (reference sequence). The CDR3 has 15 residues. The rearrangement joins TRBV5-5 to TRBJ2-7, with 9 bases identical to TRBD2. This TCR came from a human donor in a cohort sampled during active COVID-19. Sequenced sample: peripheral blood. CDR3: CASSVGLAGTYEQYF. CDR3 nucleotide sequence: TGTGCCAGCAGCGTGGGGCTAGCGGGGACCTACGAGCAGTACTTC.